This record covers a single TCR beta chain. The antigen this receptor binds is unknown. No per-base quality is available; no much larger clone lies one base away. The entry originates in a study of OX40 agonist ivuxolimab in advanced cancers. Describing the broader study: The costimulatory receptor OX40 (CD134) was targeted by ivuxolimab, a fully human IgG2 agonistic monoclonal antibody. Intravenous ivuxolimab was administered to patients every 2 weeks at six dose levels: 0.01, 0.1, 0.3, 1.5, 3 and 10 mg/kg. Patients were allowed to have had prior anti-PD-1, anti-PD-L1 or anti-CTLA-4 therapy, and approximately 40% of the dose-escalation patients had previously received checkpoint inhibitors. Of the approximately 53 patients in dose escalation, around 20 had hepatocellular carcinoma, roughly 15 had melanoma, 9 had renal cell carcinoma and 9 had head and neck cancer. The point of sequencing TCRbeta in the periphery was to test whether ivuxolimab changed TCR sequence diversity and drove clonal T-cell expansion. The dose-escalation cohort was around 84% male with a mean age of roughly 62 years, ranging from roughly 23 to 85. Partial responses were achieved by three dose-escalation patients, of whom one had hepatocellular carcinoma and two had cutaneous melanoma. The paper describes the monotherapy dose-escalation part (N = 52 patients) of the phase I trial of ivuxolimab. General study outcomes and caveats: Low levels of normalized T-cell clonal expansion were also seen in some patients who did not respond. On average, CD8+ T cells showed more expanded clones than CD4+ T cells after ivuxolimab. The antigen specificity of the clonally expanded peripheral T cells was not determined. Partial responders in the 0.1-3.0 mg/kg groups had among the lowest normalized peripheral clonal expansion, especially among CD8+ T cells. At doses of 0.1 to 3.0 mg/kg, clonal expansion of both CD4+ and CD8+ T cells in blood was seen between baseline and week 6.

Genomic DNA was isolated from the sorted cells so that the TCRbeta CDR3 region could be sequenced. The immunoSEQ Assay was used for sequencing of TCRbeta CDR3 regions. The table comes from immuneACCESS by way of TCRdb, which keeps in-frame sequences with V and J called. Part of the clones is missing from these tables; in studies checked, under half for an unresolved V gene and the rest for unknown reasons. The sample data list tens of thousands of clones, and roughly nine tenths of these were observed just once. Less than 12% of the sample is in the top ten clones. The V end loses 4 bases and the J end loses 4 bases, and a stretch of 5 bases separates them. Including cysteine and phenylalanine, the CDR3 has 12 amino acids. Only the CDR3 portion is preserved as DNA: 36 bases, with reading frame beginning at the first base. For CDR1 and CDR2, the germline V gene lists MDHEN and SYDVKM. Patients with a history of autoimmune disease or receiving systemic immunosuppression were excluded from the trial. In every dose cohort, peripheral blood was drawn for TCR sequencing at baseline, cycle 4 day 1, and cycle 7 day 1. The samples were taken from a phase I, first-in-human, multicenter, open-label dose-escalation trial of ivuxolimab. Adults with locally advanced or metastatic head and neck squamous cell, hepatocellular, melanoma or renal cell carcinoma were enrolled in the trial. Before TCR sequencing, CD4+ and CD8+ T cells were separately sorted from peripheral blood.

The input for sequencing was CD4+ or CD8+ T cells sorted from blood, taken in a trial of the OX40 agonist ivuxolimab. The rearranged chain carries TRBV28 and TRBJ2-1, with the D gene not confidently named. The TCR comes from an adult with an advanced solid tumor such as melanoma, head and neck, liver or kidney cancer. The DNA sequence is as follows: TGTGCCAGCAGTTCCCAGTACAATGAGCAGTTCTTC. Its translation reads: CASSSQYNEQFF.